The clone carrying this T cell receptor (beta chain) was counted once. This entry belongs to a study of blood T cell repertoires in COVID-19. On the study more broadly: Researchers got acute and convalescent COVID-19 samples from the United States, Italy and Spain. Sources were T cells, B-cell-depleted T cells, or PBMCs; the material itself was cDNA or gDNA.

Clinical history as reported by participants underpinned cohort assignment. Per the original data handling: Cell counts per sample came from amplifying reference gene primers. Assay: immunoSEQ multiplex PCR; the TCRdb copy retains only in-frame clones and omits some. D and trimming come from the DNA, and the V and J calls and clone size come from that table. The data show about 250,000 clones, about nine tenths seen once. The V gene lost 5 bases and the J gene lost 3 bases, with 13 bases spanning the gap. Germline V CDR1 and CDR2: GTSNPN, SVGIG (reference sequence). This CDR3 region has 13 residues. The receptor was isolated from a man in his forties or fifties who had recovered from COVID-19. This chain uses TRBV30 with TRBJ2-5; possibly TRBD1 for D (8 bases). Sequencing input: PBMCs or T cells enriched from blood (not recorded which). CDR3 DNA sequence: TGTGCCTGGCAACAGGGGGGGAAAGAGACCCAGTACTTC. Translation: CAWQQGGKETQYF.